This is a list of T cell receptor beta chains from one sample in a study of blood T cells in healthy people across ages. One entry per CDR3 protein results from TCRdb running MiXCR on the 5' RACE reads. This table holds 650,000 to 900,000 distinct CDR3 sequences, around two thirds found once. Specimen: blood. These receptors came from a man aged 30 to 45 in good health. The CDR3 runs from the conserved cysteine through the conserved F or W. A D gene is named only where the DNA matches it firmly. Only part of the rows carry a size: once, few, many, or a class if the clone is expanded.

v_gene,abundance,d_gene,j_gene,CDR3aa,CDR3nt
TRBV27,-,TRBD1,TRBJ2-7,CASSSGQPYEQYF,TGTGCCAGCAGTTCGGGACAGCCCTACGAGCAGTACTTC
TRBV28,-,-,TRBJ1-2,CASSPGVGGFYGYTF,TGTGCCAGCAGCCCGGGCGTCGGCGGATTCTATGGCTACACCTTC
TRBV29-1,-,-,TRBJ1-2,CSVVWLQPQGVHGYTF,TGCAGCGTTGTTTGGTTACAACCACAGGGAGTCCATGGCTACACCTTC
TRBV7-2,many,-,TRBJ1-1,CASSPRTEAFF,TGTGCCAGCAGCCCCCGGACAGAAGCTTTCTTT
TRBV27,-,TRBD2,TRBJ2-1,CASGGRAGGNEQFF,TGTGCCAGCGGGGGAAGAGCGGGGGGTAATGAGCAGTTCTTC
TRBV5-1,-,-,TRBJ2-5,CASSFQGRAETQYF,TGCGCCAGCAGCTTCCAGGGCAGGGCAGAGACCCAGTACTTC
TRBV29-1,once,TRBD1,TRBJ1-1,CRVDRATEAFF,TGCAGAGTAGACAGGGCCACTGAAGCTTTCTTT
TRBV4-3,-,-,TRBJ1-6,CASSQVRGNSPLHF,TGCGCCAGCAGCCAAGTTAGGGGGAATTCACCCCTCCACTTT
TRBV20-1,-,TRBD2,TRBJ2-3,CSARVQAGGSTDTQYF,TGCAGTGCTAGAGTCCAAGCGGGGGGCAGCACAGATACGCAGTATTTT
TRBV9,-,TRBD1,TRBJ2-5,CASSVRGQGETQYF,TGTGCCAGCAGCGTCAGGGGGCAAGGAGAGACCCAGTACTTC
TRBV9,many,TRBD2,TRBJ2-7,CASSVMSGGREQYF,TGTGCCAGCAGCGTGATGTCGGGAGGGCGCGAGCAGTACTTC